This T cell receptor (beta chain) appears in the sequencing data of a study of cytomegalovirus exposure and HLA in healthy donors. Produced via immunoSEQ multiplex PCR; TCRdb's table is partial and in-frame only. Among roughly 120,000 clones, approximately 89% were seen once, and the ten largest hold around 2%. The sample holds a few counts of this clone. From germline, CDR1 is SGHAT and CDR2 FQNNGV. The CDR3 loop spans 14 amino acids. Trimming took off 7 bases at V and 3 bases at J, with 13 bases between the two ends. The receptor's source is a woman under 30 in good health and CMV-seronegative. The J gene is TRBJ1-3, the V gene TRBV11-2; D remains ambiguous. Sequences were obtained from PBMCs. The DNA for the CDR3 is TGTGCCAGCACCCTCGGAGTAGTTGGAAACACCATATATTTT. Its protein is CASTLGVVGNTIYF.